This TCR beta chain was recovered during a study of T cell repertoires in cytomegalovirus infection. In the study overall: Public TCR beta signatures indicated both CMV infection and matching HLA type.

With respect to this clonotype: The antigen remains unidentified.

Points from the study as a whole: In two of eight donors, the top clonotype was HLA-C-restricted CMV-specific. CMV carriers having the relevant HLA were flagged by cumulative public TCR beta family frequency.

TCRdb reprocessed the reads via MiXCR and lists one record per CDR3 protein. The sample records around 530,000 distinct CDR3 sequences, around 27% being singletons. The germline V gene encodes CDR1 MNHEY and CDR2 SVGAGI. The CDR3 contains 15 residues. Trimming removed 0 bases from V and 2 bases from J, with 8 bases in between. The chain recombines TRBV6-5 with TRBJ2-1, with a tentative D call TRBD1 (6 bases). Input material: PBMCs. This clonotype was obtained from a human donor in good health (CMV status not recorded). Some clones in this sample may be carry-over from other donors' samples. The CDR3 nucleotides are TGTGCCAGCAGTTACTCGTACAGGGCCTACAATGAGCAGTTCTTC. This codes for CASSYSYRAYNEQFF.